The T cell receptor (beta chain) under discussion was sequenced for a study of cytomegalovirus exposure and HLA in healthy donors. Study-level points and caveats: Several of the most significant clusters were apparently associated with common viral pathogens in a later analysis.

The PCR ran on 60 Vbeta and 13 Jbeta primers. TCRdb's table, derived via immunoSEQ multiplex PCR, lists solely in-frame clones and lacks some. The data contain 150,000 to 200,000 clones, around 90% of them seen just once; the ten biggest clones take up around 1%. To note about this clone: Its antigen is still unknown.

Germline CDR1 is MNHNS and CDR2 is SASEGT. With 2 bases removed from V and 4 bases from J, the gap between germline ends came to 11 bases. This CDR3 region has 14 residues. V usage is TRBV6-1 and J usage is TRBJ1-2; weak D call: TRBD1 (5 bases). This clonotype was obtained from a boy younger than 10 in good health and CMV-seronegative. The sample comprised PBMCs. CDR3 amino acids: CASSEPGLGYGYTF. CDR3 bases: TGTGCCAGCAGTGAACCGGGACTAGGCTATGGCTACACCTTC.